This TCR beta chain was observed in a study of STAT5B mutations in CD4+ large granular lymphocyte leukemia. CDR3 length: 15 residues. In this sample, this clone turned up a few times. What it recognizes is unknown. Study conclusions and caveats: Data were not HLA-matched across samples. 8/27 top patient clones versus 2/35 control clones were TRBV06-family.

The data were produced by immunoSEQ multiplex PCR, yet TCRdb's version contains in-frame clones alone and is incomplete. The repertoire has about 440 clones, 54% of them found once; the top ten carry about 80%. The source is a woman aged 70-85 years with CD4+ T-cell large granular lymphocyte leukemia. Sequenced material: PBMCs. The chain employs TRBV1 and TRBJ1-1. TRBV1 constitutes a pseudogene. CDR3 loop: CTSSQYPGIAPEAFF. CDR3 nucleotides: TGCACCAGCAGCCAATACCCGGGAATAGCCCCTGAAGCTTTCTTT.